The rows below give T cell receptor beta chains drawn from one sample of a study of OX40 agonist ivuxolimab in advanced cancers. Profiling relied on immunoSEQ multiplex PCR, and the TCRdb table lists in-frame clones only, not all of them. This table has 60,000 to 70,000 clones, around 79% appearing once. This specimen consisted of CD4+ or CD8+ T cells sorted from blood, obtained in a trial of the OX40 agonist ivuxolimab. The origin of the receptors is an adult with an advanced solid tumor such as melanoma, head and neck, liver or kidney cancer. CDR3s include the opening cysteine and the closing phenylalanine or tryptophan. The order of the fields is D gene, CDR3 length, clone size, V gene, J gene, CDR3 DNA, CDR3 protein. The D gene is left open where the match is weak. The size entry is marked missing in some rows and otherwise reads once, few, many or a size class.

>TRBD1|16|NA|TRBV5-6|TRBJ2-7
TGTGCCAGCAGCTTACTACCGGACAGGGGCGGTTACGAGCAGTACTTC
CASSLLPDRGGYEQYF
>NA|13|NA|TRBV18|TRBJ2-3
TGTGCCAGCTCACCGCGTGGGGCAGATACGCAGTATTTT
CASSPRGADTQYF
>NA|13|NA|TRBV19|TRBJ1-6
TGTGCTACACAGGACGTTTTTGGGTCACCCCTCCACTTT
CATQDVFGSPLHF
>TRBD2|15|NA|TRBV5-5|TRBJ2-2
TGCGCCAGCAGCCAAGTGGCGGGAGTCACCGGGGAGCTGTTTTTT
CASSQVAGVTGELFF
>TRBD1|16|NA|TRBV5-1|TRBJ2-1
TGCGCCAGCAGCATCCCCCGACAGGGGGCGAAGAGTGAGCAGTTCTTC
CASSIPRQGAKSEQFF
>TRBD1|16|NA|TRBV4-2|TRBJ1-5
TGTGCCAGCAGCCAAGAATCGTTTACAGGGGATCAGCCCCAGCATTTT
CASSQESFTGDQPQHF
>NA|14|NA|TRBV11-2|TRBJ1-1
TGTGCCAGCAGCTTACAACAGGGATACACTGAAGCTTTCTTT
CASSLQQGYTEAFF
>NA|13|once|TRBV14|TRBJ2-7
TGTGCCAGCAGCCAAGCGCAGGCCTACGAGCAGTACTTC
CASSQAQAYEQYF
>NA|13|NA|TRBV19|TRBJ2-4
TGTGCCAGTAGTGCCCAGATAGGGAACATTCAGTACTTC
CASSAQIGNIQYF
>TRBD2|16|NA|TRBV5-4|TRBJ2-1
TGTGCCAGCAGCTCCACAGGACTAGCTTTTTTGGATGAGCAGTTCTTC
CASSSTGLAFLDEQFF
>TRBD2|12|NA|TRBV11-2|TRBJ2-7
TGTGCCAGCAGCCTAGCGGGTCGTGAGCAGTACTTC
CASSLAGREQYF
>NA|14|NA|TRBV7-8|TRBJ2-7
TGTGCCAGCAGCTTAGAAGGACCGGGATACGAGCAGTACTTC
CASSLEGPGYEQYF